The entry below gives a single TCR beta chain sequence along with its context. This CDR3 has 19 residues. Noted time point: patch test 1, 2 weeks after DPC sensitization. Noted treatment: therapeutic diphenylcyclopropenone sensitization with weekly scalp DPC. The donor pool consisted of alopecia patients aged 18 to 70 years, considered suitable for DPC. The study extracted total RNA from unfractionated whole blood. The data were obtained in a study of human T cells and chemical hapten exposure. About the research overall: The patient population, which was mostly female, had alopecia areata, totalis or universalis.

Authors' analysis steps: There were a median of roughly 100,000 TCRs per sample, with a range from roughly 20,000 to 700,000. Using its own MiXCR run on the RACE reads, TCRdb lists one record per CDR3 protein. TCRdb assigned the V and J calls; the authors' analysis was not used. Of roughly 80,000 distinct CDR3 sequences in the sample, about 10% are singletons; the top ten hold about 4.2%. The sample here was whole blood, taken in connection with sensitization to the hapten diphenylcyclopropenone (DPC). This chain connects TRBV21-1 to TRBJ2-3; TRBD2, the table's D call, was not compared with the DNA. TRBV21-1 is flagged as a pseudogene. This receptor was identified in a woman in her fifties or sixties with alopecia areata. Some clones in this sample may be carry-over from other donors' samples. The CDR3 DNA is TGTGCCAGCAGCAAAGTACGGACTAGCGGGGGGGCGTGCACAGATACGCAGTATTTT. It is translated as CASSKVRTSGGACTDTQYF.